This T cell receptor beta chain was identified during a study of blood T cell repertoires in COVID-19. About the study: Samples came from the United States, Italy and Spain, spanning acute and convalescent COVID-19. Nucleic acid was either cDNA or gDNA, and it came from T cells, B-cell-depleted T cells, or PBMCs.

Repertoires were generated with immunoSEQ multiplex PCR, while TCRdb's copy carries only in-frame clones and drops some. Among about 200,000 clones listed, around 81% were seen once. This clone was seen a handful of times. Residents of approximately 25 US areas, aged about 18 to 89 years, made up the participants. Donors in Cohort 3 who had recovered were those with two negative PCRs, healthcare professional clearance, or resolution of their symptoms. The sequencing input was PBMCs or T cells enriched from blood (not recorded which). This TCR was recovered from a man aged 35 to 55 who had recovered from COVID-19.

This chain's CDR3 is CASSQEAAEAYNEQFF. DNA of the CDR3: TGCGCCAGCAGCCAAGAAGCGGCCGAGGCCTACAATGAGCAGTTCTTC. The rearrangement joins TRBV4-3 to TRBJ2-1; perhaps TRBD2 as D (5 bases). Trimming removed 0 bases at V and 2 bases at J, with 11 bases between. The CDR3 runs to 16 residues. Germline values: CDR1 LGHNA, CDR2 YSLEER.